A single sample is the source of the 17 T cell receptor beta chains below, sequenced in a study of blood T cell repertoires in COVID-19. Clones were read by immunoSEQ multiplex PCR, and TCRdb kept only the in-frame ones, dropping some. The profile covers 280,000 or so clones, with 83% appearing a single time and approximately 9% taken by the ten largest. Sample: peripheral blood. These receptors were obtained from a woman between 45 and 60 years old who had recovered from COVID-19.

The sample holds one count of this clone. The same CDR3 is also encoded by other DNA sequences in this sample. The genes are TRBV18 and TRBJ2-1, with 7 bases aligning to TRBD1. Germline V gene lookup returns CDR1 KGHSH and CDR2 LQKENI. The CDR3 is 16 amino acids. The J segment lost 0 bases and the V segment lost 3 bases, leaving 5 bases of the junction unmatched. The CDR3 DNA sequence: TGTGCCAGCTCACCCAGGGGGAAGAGCTCCTACAATGAGCAGTTCTTC. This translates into CASSPRGKSSYNEQFF.

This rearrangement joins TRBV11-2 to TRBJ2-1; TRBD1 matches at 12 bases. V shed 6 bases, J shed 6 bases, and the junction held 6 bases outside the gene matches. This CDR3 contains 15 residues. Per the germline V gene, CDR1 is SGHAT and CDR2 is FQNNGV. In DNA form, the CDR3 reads TGTGCCAGCAGTCTCGGGACAGGGGGCCGCAATGAGCAGTTCTTC. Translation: CASSLGTGGRNEQFF.

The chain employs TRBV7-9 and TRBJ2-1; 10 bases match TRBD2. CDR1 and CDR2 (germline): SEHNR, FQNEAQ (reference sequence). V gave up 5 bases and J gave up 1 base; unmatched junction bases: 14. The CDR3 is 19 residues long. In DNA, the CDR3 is TGTGCCAGCAGCCCCCCTGTGAGAGGTAGCGGGAGGTCCTACAATGAGCAGTTCTTC. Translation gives CASSPPVRGSGRSYNEQFF.

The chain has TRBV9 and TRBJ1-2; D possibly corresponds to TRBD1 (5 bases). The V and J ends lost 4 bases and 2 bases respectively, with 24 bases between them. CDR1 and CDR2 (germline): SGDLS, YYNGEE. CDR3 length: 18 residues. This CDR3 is CASSPPRWRGPLNYGYTF. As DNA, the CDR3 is TGTGCCAGCAGCCCCCCCCGTTGGAGGGGCCCCCTCAACTATGGCTACACCTTC.

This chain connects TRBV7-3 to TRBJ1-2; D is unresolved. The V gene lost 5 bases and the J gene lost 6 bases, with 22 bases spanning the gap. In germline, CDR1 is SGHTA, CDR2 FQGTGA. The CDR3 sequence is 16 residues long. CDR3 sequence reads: CASSPRLGFVGNGYTF. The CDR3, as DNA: TGTGCCAGCAGCCCAAGGCTAGGGTTCGTCGGGAATGGCTACACCTTC. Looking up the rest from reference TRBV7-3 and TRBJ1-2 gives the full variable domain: GAGVSQTPSNKVTEKGKYVELRCDPISGHTALYWYRQSLGQGPEFLIYFQGTGAADDSGLPNDRFFAVRPEGSVSTLKIQRTERGDSAVYLCASSPRLGFVGNGYTFGSGTRLTVV.

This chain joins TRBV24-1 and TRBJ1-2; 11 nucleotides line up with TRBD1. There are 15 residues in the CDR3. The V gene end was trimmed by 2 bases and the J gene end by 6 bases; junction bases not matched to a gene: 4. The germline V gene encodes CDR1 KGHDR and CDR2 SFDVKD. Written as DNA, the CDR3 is TGTGCCACCAGTGATTGGACAGGGGGCTGGGATGGCTACACCTTC. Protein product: CATSDWTGGWDGYTF.

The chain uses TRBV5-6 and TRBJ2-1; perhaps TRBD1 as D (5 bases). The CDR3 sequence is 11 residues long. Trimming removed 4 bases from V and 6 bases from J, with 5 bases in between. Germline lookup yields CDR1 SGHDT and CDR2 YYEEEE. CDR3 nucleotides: TGTGCCAGCAGCAGGGGCAATGAGCAGTTCTTC. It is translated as CASSRGNEQFF. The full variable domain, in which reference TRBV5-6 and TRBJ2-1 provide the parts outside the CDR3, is DAGVTQSPTHLIKTRGQQVTLRCSPKSGHDTVSWYQQALGQGPQFIFQYYEEEERQRGNFPDRFSGHQFPNYSSELNVNALLLGDSALYLCASSRGNEQFFGPGTRLTVL.

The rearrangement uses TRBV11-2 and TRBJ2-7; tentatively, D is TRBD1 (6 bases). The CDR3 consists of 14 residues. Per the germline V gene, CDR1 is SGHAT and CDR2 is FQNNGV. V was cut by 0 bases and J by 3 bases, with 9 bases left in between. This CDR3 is CASSLEGQSYEQYF. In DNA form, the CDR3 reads TGTGCCAGCAGCTTAGAAGGACAGAGCTACGAGCAGTACTTC.

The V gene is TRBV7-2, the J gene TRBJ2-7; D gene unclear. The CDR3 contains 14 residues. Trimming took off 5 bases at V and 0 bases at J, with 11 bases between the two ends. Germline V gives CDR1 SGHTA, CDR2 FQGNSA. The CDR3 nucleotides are TGTGCCAGCAGCCCTTCTTCTTCCTCCTACGAGCAGTACTTC. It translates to CASSPSSSSYEQYF.

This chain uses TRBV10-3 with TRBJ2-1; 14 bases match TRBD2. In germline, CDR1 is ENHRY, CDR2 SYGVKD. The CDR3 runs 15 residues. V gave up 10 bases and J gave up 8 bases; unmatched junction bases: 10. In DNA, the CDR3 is TGTGCCACCCGACTAGCGGGAGGGGAAGTCGATGAGCAGTTCTTC. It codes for CATRLAGGEVDEQFF.

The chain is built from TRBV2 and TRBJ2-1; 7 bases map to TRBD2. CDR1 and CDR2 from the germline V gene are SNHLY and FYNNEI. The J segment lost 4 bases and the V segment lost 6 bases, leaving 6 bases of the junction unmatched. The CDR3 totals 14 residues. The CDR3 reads CASSPGRGYNEQFF. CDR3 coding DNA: TGTGCCAGCAGCCCAGGGCGGGGGTACAATGAGCAGTTCTTC.

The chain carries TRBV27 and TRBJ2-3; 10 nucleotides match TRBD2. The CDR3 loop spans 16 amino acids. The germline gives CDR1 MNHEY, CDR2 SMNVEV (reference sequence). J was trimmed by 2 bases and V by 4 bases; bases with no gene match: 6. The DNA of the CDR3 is TGTGCCAGCAGTTCGGAACTAGCGGGACTCACAGATACGCAGTATTTT. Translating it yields CASSSELAGLTDTQYF.

The CDR3 sequence: CASRGTNDVNEQFF. The CDR3 bases are TGTGCCAGCAGAGGGACTAACGACGTCAATGAGCAGTTCTTC. The chain combines TRBV25-1 with TRBJ2-1; TRBD2 matches 7 bases. V gave up 6 bases and J gave up 6 bases; unmatched junction bases: 8. The germline gives CDR1 MGHDK, CDR2 SYGVNS. The CDR3 is made up of 14 amino acids.

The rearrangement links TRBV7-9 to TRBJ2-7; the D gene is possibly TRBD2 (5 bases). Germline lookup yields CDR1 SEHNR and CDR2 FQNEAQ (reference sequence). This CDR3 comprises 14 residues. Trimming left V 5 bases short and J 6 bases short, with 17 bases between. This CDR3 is CASSHIEGVGEQYF. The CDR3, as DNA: TGTGCCAGCAGCCATATAGAGGGAGTAGGCGAGCAGTACTTC.

The chain's CDR3 is CASKSQGTSGGARSYNEQFF. The CDR3 region has the DNA TGTGCCAGCAAATCACAGGGGACTAGCGGGGGGGCCAGGTCCTACAATGAGCAGTTCTTC. The chain has TRBV28 and TRBJ2-1; 16 bases map to TRBD2. The CDR3 is made up of 20 amino acids. The V gene's germline CDR1 is MDHEN and CDR2 SYDVKM. The J segment lost 1 base and the V segment lost 7 bases, leaving 13 bases of the junction unmatched.

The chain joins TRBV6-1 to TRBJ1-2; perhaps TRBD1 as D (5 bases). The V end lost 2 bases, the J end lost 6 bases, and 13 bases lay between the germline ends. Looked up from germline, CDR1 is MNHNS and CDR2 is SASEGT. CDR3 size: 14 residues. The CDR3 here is CASSEKGIVNGYTF. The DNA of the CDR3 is TGTGCCAGCAGTGAAAAGGGGATCGTTAATGGCTACACCTTC.

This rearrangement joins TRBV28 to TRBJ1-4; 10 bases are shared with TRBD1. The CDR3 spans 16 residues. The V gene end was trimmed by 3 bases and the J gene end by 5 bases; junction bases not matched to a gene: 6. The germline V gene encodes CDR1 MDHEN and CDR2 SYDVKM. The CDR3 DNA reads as TGTGCCAGCAGTTTTTGGGTGGGACAGGGGAATGAAAAACTGTTTTTT. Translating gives CASSFWVGQGNEKLFF.